The next 27 T cell receptor beta chains were all read from a single sample in a study of T cell responses to AZD1222 COVID-19 vaccine. TCRdb keeps only in-frame clones here, not all; method: immunoSEQ multiplex PCR. The table includes roughly 100,000 clones, over 75% detected once. This specimen was peripheral blood, taken on day 0 of AZD1222 vaccination. Receptor source: an adult in good health.

The genes are TRBV3-1 (or the pseudogene TRBV3-2) and TRBJ2-5; D is perhaps TRBD2 (6 bases). The CDR3 runs to 15 residues. Deletions cut 0 bases from V and 2 bases from J, with 10 bases between. Germline values: CDR1 LGHDT, CDR2 YNNKEL (reference sequence). CDR3 residues: CASSQDPGSQETQYF. DNA for the CDR3: TGTGCCAGCAGCCAAGATCCCGGGAGTCAAGAGACCCAGTACTTC.

V usage is TRBV19 and J usage is TRBJ2-2; 9 nucleotides match TRBD1. The junction had 3 bases not matched to a gene; V was cut back by 0 bases and J by 4 bases. Germline assignment: CDR1 LNHDA and CDR2 SQIVND (reference sequence). CDR3 size: 16 residues. The DNA for the CDR3 is TGTGCCAGTAGTATAGATCTGACAGGGGGCACCGGGGAGCTGTTTTTT. This codes for CASSIDLTGGTGELFF.

This chain uses TRBV19 with TRBJ2-7; D is possibly TRBD1 or TRBD2 (5 bases each). Trimming stripped 5 bases from V and 6 bases from J, with 20 bases between. The CDR3 is 15 residues long. CDR1 and CDR2 (germline): LNHDA, SQIVND (reference sequence). Written as DNA, the CDR3 is TGTGCCAGTAGTCCCCGGGGCCCCTCCGGAGGCGAGCAGTACTTC. This encodes CASSPRGPSGGEQYF.

The V and J genes are TRBV19 and TRBJ1-5; tentatively, D is TRBD1 (6 bases). CDR1 and CDR2 from the germline V gene are LNHDA and SQIVND (reference sequence). CDR3 length: 13 amino acids. V lost 5 bases and J 6 bases, leaving 11 bases between the germline ends. The CDR3 bases are TGTGCCAGTAGTGTACAGGGATCTCAGCCCCAGCATTTT. Translated, it gives CASSVQGSQPQHF.

This chain links TRBV11-3 with TRBJ2-7; no firm D call. The CDR3 length is 10 residues. Germline V gene lookup returns CDR1 SGHNT and CDR2 YENEEA. The V end was cut by 5 bases, the J end by 9 bases, with 8 bases between. The CDR3 bases are TGTGCCAGCAGCCAGCTGGGGCAGTACTTC. Its protein product is CASSQLGQYF.

This clone showed up just a few times. This sequence joins TRBV19 and TRBJ1-5; tentatively, D is TRBD1 (6 bases). The CDR3 length is 15 residues. The V gene lost 7 bases and the J gene lost 6 bases, with 19 bases spanning the gap. Germline assignment: CDR1 LNHDA and CDR2 SQIVND (reference sequence). The CDR3 region is CASTLLAGGSQPQHF. CDR3 sequence (DNA): TGTGCCAGTACCCTACTAGCGGGGGGCAGTCAGCCCCAGCATTTT.

The chain carries TRBV4-1 and TRBJ1-3, with a weak D call TRBD1 (5 bases). Germline values: CDR1 MGHRA, CDR2 YSYEKL. Trimming removed 0 bases at V and 3 bases at J, with 12 bases between. The CDR3 consists of 16 residues. Here the CDR3 reads CASSQDRLGGGNTIYF. In DNA, the CDR3 is TGCGCCAGCAGCCAAGATCGTTTGGGGGGTGGAAACACCATATATTTT.

This clone was counted between two and nine times. The rearrangement links TRBV9 to TRBJ1-5; possibly TRBD1 for D (6 bases). V lost 4 bases to trimming and J lost 0 bases, with 14 bases between them. Germline values: CDR1 SGDLS, CDR2 YYNGEE. The CDR3 has 16 amino acids. CDR3 in DNA: TGTGCCAGCAGCCTCGGAGGGGGTTATAGCAATCAGCCCCAGCATTTT. Protein sequence: CASSLGGGYSNQPQHF.

The genes are TRBV19 and TRBJ2-7, with 7 positions matching TRBD1. There are 13 residues in the CDR3. The V gene's germline CDR1 is LNHDA and CDR2 SQIVND (reference sequence). Trimming took 8 bases from V and 3 from J; bases not matched to a gene: 7. The CDR3: CASSDRTIYEQYF. CDR3 DNA: TGTGCCAGTTCGGACAGGACCATCTACGAGCAGTACTTC.

V gene TRBV14 combines with J gene TRBJ2-1; D call uncertain. Per the germline V gene, CDR1 is SGHDN and CDR2 is FVKESK. Trimming cost V 3 bases and J 4 bases, with 7 bases left between them. This CDR3 has 13 residues. This chain's CDR3 is CASSQGNYNEQFF. Written as DNA, the CDR3 is TGTGCCAGCAGCCAGGGAAATTACAATGAGCAGTTCTTC.

This clone was recorded once. This chain joins TRBV7-2 and TRBJ2-3; 7 positions agree with TRBD2. The CDR3 is made up of 14 amino acids. CDR1 is SGHTA and CDR2 is FQGNSA in the germline V gene. The J segment lost 2 bases and the V segment lost 5 bases, leaving 4 bases of the junction unmatched. In DNA form, the CDR3 reads TGTGCCAGCAGCCCACTAGCGACCACAGATACGCAGTATTTT. The encoded protein is CASSPLATTDTQYF.

DNA of the CDR3: TGTGCCAGCAGCTCCGCCCGACTAGCGGGAGGGCCTTACAATGAGCAGTTCTTC. It yields the protein CASSSARLAGGPYNEQFF. The chain is built from TRBV7-8 and TRBJ2-1; 14 bases fit TRBD2. The CDR3 is 18 residues long. Trimming at V came to 4 bases and at J to 4 bases, leaving 9 bases not matched to a gene. Germline assignment: CDR1 SGHVS and CDR2 FQNEAQ.

The gene calls are TRBV28 and TRBJ1-2, with D hard to call. Germline CDR1 and CDR2: MDHEN and SYDVKM. There are 15 residues in the CDR3. V gave up 2 bases and J gave up 2 bases, with 12 bases separating them. CDR3 protein: CASSLPSTRNYGYTF. The CDR3 nucleotides read TGTGCCAGCAGTTTACCATCGACACGGAACTATGGCTACACCTTC.

A few counts support this clone. V gene TRBV5-5 combines with J gene TRBJ2-7; 8 bases agree with TRBD1. The V gene end was trimmed by 1 base and the J gene end by 3 bases; junction bases not matched to a gene: 9. Germline V gene lookup returns CDR1 SGHKS and CDR2 YYEKEE (reference sequence). The CDR3 totals 16 residues. The CDR3 reads CASSLLGQGASYEQYF. CDR3 coding DNA: TGTGCCAGCAGCTTGCTCGGCCAGGGGGCAAGCTACGAGCAGTACTTC.

The chain has TRBV15 and TRBJ1-5; D gene unclear. The CDR3 contains 17 residues. The V and J ends lost 1 base and 2 bases respectively, with 15 bases between them. CDR1 is LNHNV, CDR2 YYDKDF, per germline (reference sequence). CDR3 nucleotide sequence: TGTGCCACCAGCAGAGGAAGGGTTTACACGGGCAATCAGCCCCAGCATTTT. It is translated as CATSRGRVYTGNQPQHF.

This clone has just one count. The V gene is TRBV18, the J gene TRBJ1-6, with D possibly TRBD1 on 6 matching bases. V gave up 3 bases and J gave up 7 bases, with 16 bases separating them. The CDR3 runs to 16 residues. Germline CDR1 and CDR2: KGHSH and LQKENI. The CDR3 sequence is CASSPSGQPGNSPLHF. DNA for the CDR3: TGTGCCAGCTCACCCTCGGGACAACCCGGGAATTCACCCCTCCACTTT.

The gene calls are TRBV25-1 and TRBJ1-5; a weak D match, TRBD1 (6 bases). V lost 0 bases, J lost 4 bases, and 13 bases lay in between. This CDR3 has 16 amino acids. Germline V CDR1 and CDR2: MGHDK, SYGVNS. This CDR3 reads CASSEYSTGWNQPQHF. CDR3 coding DNA: TGTGCCAGCAGTGAATACTCGACAGGATGGAATCAGCCCCAGCATTTT.

The chain recombines TRBV6-5 with TRBJ2-7, with 12 nucleotides matching TRBD2. CDR1 is MNHEY, CDR2 SVGAGI, per germline. This CDR3 is 14 amino acids long. With 5 bases clipped from V and 6 bases from J, the junction kept 5 bases outside the gene matches. CDR3 region: CASSLTSGRREQYF. The CDR3 coding sequence is TGTGCCAGCAGTCTCACTAGCGGGAGGCGCGAGCAGTACTTC.

V usage is TRBV28 and J usage is TRBJ1-1; TRBD1 is a possible D gene (5 bases). Trimming removed 6 bases from V and 5 bases from J, with 13 bases in between. This CDR3 spans 13 amino acids. The germline V gene has CDR1 MDHEN and CDR2 SYDVKM. The CDR3 nucleotides are TGTGCCAGCAGGGGACCGGCGGATACTGAAGCTTTCTTT. Translated, it gives CASRGPADTEAFF.

This clone was seen once. The chain couples TRBV11-2 to TRBJ2-1; D might be TRBD1 or TRBD2, each matching 5 bases. Germline CDR1 SGHAT, CDR2 FQNNGV. This CDR3 has 12 residues. Between the trimmed V and J ends, which lost 4 bases and 16 bases, there was a span of 17 bases. In nucleotides, the CDR3 is TGTGCCAGCAGCTCACAGGAGGCATTTGGCTTCTTC. Amino acids: CASSSQEAFGFF.

The chain links TRBV5-1 to TRBJ2-1; TRBD1 matches 8 bases. Germline trimming cut 3 bases from V and 4 bases from J; bases unmatched to any gene: 9. The length of the CDR3 is 16 residues. The germline CDR1 and CDR2 sequences are SGHRS and YFSETQ. The CDR3 here is CASSWSTGTGYNEQFF. The CDR3 nucleotides are TGCGCCAGCAGCTGGTCTACCGGGACAGGTTACAATGAGCAGTTCTTC.

This chain connects TRBV2 to TRBJ1-2; D is perhaps TRBD1 (5 bases). The CDR3 has 13 residues. Germline lookup yields CDR1 SNHLY and CDR2 FYNNEI. V lost 5 bases, J lost 11 bases, and 18 bases lay in between. The CDR3 loop is CASSSLTEGLYTF. Here the CDR3 DNA reads TGTGCCAGCAGTTCCTTGACGGAGGGGCTATACACCTTC. Together with reference TRBV2 and TRBJ1-2, the CDR3 gives the full variable domain: EPEVTQTPSHQVTQMGQEVILRCVPISNHLYFYWYRQILGQKVEFLVSFYNNEISEKSEIFDDQFSVERPDGSNFTLKIRSTKLEDSAMYFCASSSLTEGLYTFGSGTRLTVV.

This clone has just one count. The chain is built from TRBV25-1 and TRBJ2-7, with 7 bases matching TRBD1. Germline CDR1 MGHDK, CDR2 SYGVNS. The CDR3 loop spans 16 amino acids. Germline trimming cut 1 base from V and 0 bases from J; bases unmatched to any gene: 6. In DNA, the CDR3 is TGTGCCAGCAGTGAATCGGCAGGGGGTGTCTCCTACGAGCAGTACTTC. This sequence encodes CASSESAGGVSYEQYF.

This clone appeared once. The chain links TRBV21-1 to TRBJ2-7; TRBD1 is the table's D call and was not checked against the DNA. TRBV21-1 is a pseudogene locus. This CDR3 comprises 13 residues. CDR3 in amino acids: CASSGHFSYEQYF. The CDR3 DNA sequence: TGTGCCAGCAGCGGACATTTCAGTTACGAGCAGTACTTC.

The chain links TRBV11-2 to TRBJ2-3; TRBD2 matches 11 bases. Germline CDR1 reads SGHAT; CDR2 reads FQNNGV. The CDR3 runs to 17 residues. The V segment lost 4 bases and the J segment 2 bases; nucleotides outside the gene matches: 8. CDR3 sequence reads: CASSYLGLAGFTDTQYF. CDR3 nucleotide sequence: TGTGCCAGCAGCTATCTCGGACTAGCGGGTTTCACAGATACGCAGTATTTT.

The chain joins TRBV5-4 to TRBJ1-2; D ambiguous. The CDR3 loop spans 16 amino acids. Germline lookup yields CDR1 SGHNT and CDR2 YYREEE (reference sequence). Trimming took 4 bases from V and 3 from J, leaving 19 bases between them. The CDR3 here is CASSPVKGGSYYGYTF. The CDR3 DNA follows: TGTGCCAGCAGCCCCGTGAAGGGAGGGAGCTACTATGGCTACACCTTC.

This sequence joins TRBV6-1 and TRBJ2-6; TRBD2 matches 7 bases. V lost 2 bases, J lost 3 bases, and 4 bases stayed unmatched. The V gene's germline CDR1 is MNHNS and CDR2 SASEGT. The CDR3 is made up of 16 amino acids. CDR3: CASSEMGGSGANVLTF. The CDR3 nucleotides read TGTGCCAGCAGTGAAATGGGGGGGAGTGGGGCCAACGTCCTGACTTTC.